The following is a T cell receptor (beta chain) sequence with its context. The CDR3 runs 14 residues. Trimming cost V 3 bases and J 7 bases, with 10 bases left between them. CDR1 MDHEN and CDR2 SYDVKM come from the germline V gene. The protocol was immunoSEQ multiplex PCR, while the TCRdb copy is restricted to in-frame clones and leaves out a portion. The sample has more than 60,000 clones, roughly four fifths seen once. This entry is derived from a study of blood T cell repertoires in COVID-19. Study-wide context: Donors in the United States, Italy and Spain gave samples during acute or convalescent COVID-19.

The J gene is TRBJ1-6, the V gene TRBV28, with D possibly TRBD1 on 5 matching bases. The receptor comes from a man in his 60s with acute or convalescent COVID-19. The sample taken for sequencing was peripheral blood. This CDR3 reads CASSFQGLNSPLHF. The CDR3, as DNA: TGTGCCAGCAGTTTCCAGGGCCTAAATTCACCCCTCCACTTT.